The sequence of this TCR beta chain was determined in a study of Ad26.COV2.S vaccination and SARS-CoV-2 variants. Background on the study: In the study, Ad26.COV2.S was injected intramuscularly once, or twice 56 days apart.

The treatment was: roughly 20 received Ad26.COV2.S at low or high dose, single or two shots; about 5 received placebo; per-sample allocation not given. On day 63 after the first injection, vaccine and placebo recipients gave samples. V lost 4 bases, J lost 6 bases, and 13 bases lay in between. Per germline, CDR1 SGHDN and CDR2 FVKESK. The length of the CDR3 is 13 residues. This clone was detected only once. Repertoires were generated with immunoSEQ multiplex PCR, while TCRdb's copy carries only in-frame clones and drops some. The sample lists about 350,000 clones, around 84% seen once, with roughly 3.1% in the top ten.

Material: peripheral blood, obtained in a trial of Ad26.COV2.S vaccine versus placebo. This clonotype originated in a person aged 18-60 years who received the Ad26.COV2.S COVID-19 vaccine or a placebo. The chain combines TRBV14 with TRBJ2-7; weak D call: TRBD1 (5 bases). The CDR3 DNA sequence: TGTGCCAGCAGCCTGAGCAGGCAGGGCGAGCAGTACTTC. It translates to CASSLSRQGEQYF. The whole variable domain, remainder taken from reference TRBV14 and TRBJ2-7, is EAGVTQFPSHSVIEKGQTVTLRCDPISGHDNLYWYRRVMGKEIKFLLHFVKESKQDESGMPNNRFLAERTGGTYSTLKVQPAELEDSGVYFCASSLSRQGEQYFGPGTRLTVT.